Reported below is one T cell receptor beta chain. Antigen: not known. This sample was included in a study of OX40 agonist ivuxolimab in advanced cancers. At the level of the study: Checkpoint inhibitors had been given previously to roughly 40% of patients.

Systemic immunosuppression or autoimmune disease history was grounds to exclude patients. Assay: immunoSEQ multiplex PCR; the TCRdb copy retains only in-frame clones and omits some. The sample has approximately 54,000 clones, about nine tenths seen once. Whole-study results and caveats: Antigen specificity was not determined for the expanded peripheral T cells. At 0.1 to 3.0 mg/kg and by week 6, clonal expansion occurred in CD4+ and CD8+ blood T cells.

Germline V lookup: CDR1 MNHNS, CDR2 SASEGT. The CDR3 runs to 17 residues. Trimming pared 0 bases from V and 2 bases from J, leaving 15 bases between. The chain joins TRBV6-1 to TRBJ2-3, with D unclear. The receptor was isolated from an adult with an advanced solid tumor such as melanoma, head and neck, liver or kidney cancer. Sample: CD4+ or CD8+ T cells sorted from blood, taken in a trial of the OX40 agonist ivuxolimab. CDR3 amino acids: CASSEARHRLITDTQYF. As DNA, the CDR3 is TGTGCCAGCAGTGAAGCGAGGCACAGACTGATCACAGATACGCAGTATTTT.